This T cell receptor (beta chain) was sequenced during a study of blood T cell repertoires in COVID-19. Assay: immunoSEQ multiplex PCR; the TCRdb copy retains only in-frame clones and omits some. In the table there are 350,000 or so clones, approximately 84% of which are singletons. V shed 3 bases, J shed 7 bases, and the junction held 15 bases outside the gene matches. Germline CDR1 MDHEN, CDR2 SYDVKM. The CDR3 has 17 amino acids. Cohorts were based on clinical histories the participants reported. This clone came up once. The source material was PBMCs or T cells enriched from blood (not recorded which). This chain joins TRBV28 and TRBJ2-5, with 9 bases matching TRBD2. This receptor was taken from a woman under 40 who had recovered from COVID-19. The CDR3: CASSFPPGLAGEGTQYF. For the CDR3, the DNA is TGTGCCAGCAGTTTCCCTCCGGGATTAGCGGGGGAAGGGACCCAGTACTTC.